Sequencing of this T cell receptor beta chain was carried out in a study of T cell changes during pregnancy in multiple sclerosis. V trimming: 3 bases; J trimming: 1 base; junction bases outside the gene matches: 5. Germline-derived CDR1 and CDR2 are SGHRS and YFSETQ. CDR3 length equals 15 residues. Some clones are missing from TCRdb's copy, which holds only in-frame ones; the method was immunoSEQ multiplex PCR. The repertoire includes tens of thousands of clones, 85% to 95% of them detected once, and around 0.6% sits in the top ten. This chain joins TRBV5-1 and TRBJ1-2; 8 bases align to TRBD1. The TCR was taken from a female donor with multiple sclerosis, enrolled in a pregnancy study. The starting material was CD4+ T cells from peripheral blood mononuclear cells, obtained in the second trimester of pregnancy. CDR3 DNA: TGCGCCAGCAGCTCCCCGGGACAGGATAACTATGGCTACACCTTC. Protein product: CASSSPGQDNYGYTF.